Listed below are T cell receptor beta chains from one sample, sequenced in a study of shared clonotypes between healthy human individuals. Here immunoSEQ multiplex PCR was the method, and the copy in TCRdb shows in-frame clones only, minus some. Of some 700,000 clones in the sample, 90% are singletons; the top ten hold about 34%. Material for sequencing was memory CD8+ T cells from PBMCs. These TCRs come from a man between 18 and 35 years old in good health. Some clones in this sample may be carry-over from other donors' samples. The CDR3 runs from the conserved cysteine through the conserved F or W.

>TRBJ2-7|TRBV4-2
CASSQDDISYEQYF
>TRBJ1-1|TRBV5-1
CASSILQGDTEAFF
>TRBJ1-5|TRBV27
CASSFYRDQPQHF
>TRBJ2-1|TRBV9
CASSVQGLSYNEQFF
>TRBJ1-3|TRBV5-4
CASSPQGAGNTIYF
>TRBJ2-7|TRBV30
CAWSVLREGWGEQYF
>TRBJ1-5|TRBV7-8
CASSFYPKQPQHF
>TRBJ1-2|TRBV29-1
CSVRGQIINYGYTF
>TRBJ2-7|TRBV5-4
CASSLNRARTPYEQYF
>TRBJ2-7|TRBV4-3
CASSQEGTGVAYEQYF
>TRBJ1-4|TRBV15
CATSARPGEAEKLFF
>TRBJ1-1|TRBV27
CASSLFGGLGGAFF
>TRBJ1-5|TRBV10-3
CAISESRRQGGHQPQHF
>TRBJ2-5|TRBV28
CASSARQVRGQETQYF
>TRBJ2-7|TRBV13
CASSPTSGSNHEQYF
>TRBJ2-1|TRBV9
CASSAFGTTNNEQFF
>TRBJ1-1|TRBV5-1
CASSPRGEVNTEAFF
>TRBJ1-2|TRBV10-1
CASRDINGDGNYGYTF
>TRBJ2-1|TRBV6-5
CAGGWNEQFF
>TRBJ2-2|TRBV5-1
CASSFFDGGRAGVSGELFF
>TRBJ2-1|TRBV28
CASSKLFIAGLGLFF
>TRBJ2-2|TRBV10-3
CAISESPGTYTGELFF
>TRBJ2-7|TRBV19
CASSPRDIHEQYF
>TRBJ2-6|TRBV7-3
CASSPWADAYKSRANVLTF
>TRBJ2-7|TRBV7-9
CASSSRLKSSYEQYF
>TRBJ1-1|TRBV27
CASSPGRQGPPNTEAFF
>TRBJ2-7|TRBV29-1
CSARRGEGSEQYF
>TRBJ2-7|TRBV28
CASSPPPSGRYYEQYF
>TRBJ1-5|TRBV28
CASSLLRDIAQPQHF
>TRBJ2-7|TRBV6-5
CASSPGHRTYEQYF
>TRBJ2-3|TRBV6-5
CASSLGTDTQYF
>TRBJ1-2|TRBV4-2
CASSQVQGDNYGYTF
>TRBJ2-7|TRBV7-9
CASSSKTGTQNEQYF
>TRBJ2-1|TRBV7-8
CASSPTGGYYNEQFF
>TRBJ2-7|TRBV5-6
CASIPQRTNLTYEQYF
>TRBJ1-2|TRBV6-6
CASIAGQNYGYTF
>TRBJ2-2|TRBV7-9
CASSGPPASSKTGELFF
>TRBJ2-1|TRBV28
CASSSRQGRMSYNEQFF
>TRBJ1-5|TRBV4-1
CASSQESYSNQPQHF
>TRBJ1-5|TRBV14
CASSRTGGNQPQHF
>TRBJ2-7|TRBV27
CASRGQIQAYEQYF
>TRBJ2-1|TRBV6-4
CATAGDSYNEQFF